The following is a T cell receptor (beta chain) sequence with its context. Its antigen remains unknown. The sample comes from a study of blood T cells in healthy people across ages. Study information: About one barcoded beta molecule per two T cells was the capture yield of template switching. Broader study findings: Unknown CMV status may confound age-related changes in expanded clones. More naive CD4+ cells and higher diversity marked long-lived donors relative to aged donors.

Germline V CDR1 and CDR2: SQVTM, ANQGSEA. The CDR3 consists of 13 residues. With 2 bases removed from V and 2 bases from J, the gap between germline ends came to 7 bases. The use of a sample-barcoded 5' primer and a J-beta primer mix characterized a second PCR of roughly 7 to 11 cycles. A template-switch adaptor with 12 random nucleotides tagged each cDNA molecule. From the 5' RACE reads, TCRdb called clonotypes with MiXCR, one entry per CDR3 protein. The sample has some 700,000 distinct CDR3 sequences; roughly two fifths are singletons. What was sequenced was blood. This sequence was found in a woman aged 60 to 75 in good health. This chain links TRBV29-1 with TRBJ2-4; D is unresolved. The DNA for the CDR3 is TGCAGCGTTGAAAAGGGAACCAAAAACATTCAGTACTTC. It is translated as CSVEKGTKNIQYF.